Reported below is one T cell receptor (beta chain). The antigen it binds to is not known. Within one base of it there is no much larger clone, and no base qualities were kept. The record originates from a study of blood T cell repertoires in COVID-19 (dated by TCRdb to the early 2020s). About the full investigation: Samples from collaborators originated in the United States, Italy and Spain and spanned both the acute and convalescent phases of COVID-19. Where available, HLA class I and class II types were taken from metadata supplied by the sample provider and were not determined by assay-based typing. Subjects who had been exposed to COVID-19, were actively infected with it, or had recovered from it provided the deeply sampled blood TCRbeta repertoires that made up the dataset. Samples were obtained from the ongoing ImmuneRACE study (first 160 participants) and from about 1,300 subjects provided by 6 global collaborators. The repertoires were released in a freely available public database intended as a resource for research on the immune response to SARS-CoV-2. The prospective study material was composed of cDNA or gDNA derived from T cells, B-cell-depleted T cells, or PBMCs. The sample metadata nearly always contained a de-identified subject ID, COVID-19 status, age in years and sex. Paper-wide results and their limitations: How much clinical and demographic metadata was included differed by source and by participant, and the metadata was provided uncurated.

TCRbeta CDR3 regions were amplified from genomic DNA using the immunoSEQ Assay, a bias-controlled multiplex PCR. In the paper's pipeline: The number of nucleated cells in each sample was estimated by amplification of reference gene primers within the assay. To quantify the absolute abundance of each unique TCRbeta CDR3 rearrangement, sequence reads were collapsed and filtered. Productive Simpson clonality was computed per sample as the square root of Simpson's diversity index over productive rearrangements. Here the immuneACCESS table is served through TCRdb, limited to in-frame sequences with V and J called. Missing clones are a known gap in these copies; in checked studies unresolved V genes cover under half, and the rest lacks a known reason. V, J and clone size are taken as reported in that table, and D and trimming were inferred from the DNA itself. In all, the sample holds 100,000 to 150,000 clones, and roughly 84% of those were seen once. In total, the top ten clones hold around 12% of the sample.

A second Seattle source provided samples from volunteer blood donors who had recovered from COVID-19. Whole blood was collected in K2EDTA tubes by collaborating institutions according to the institutions' own protocols. For TCRbeta analysis, collaborators shipped samples in one of three forms: frozen whole blood, isolated PBMCs, or DNA extracted from either of those sample types. Sequencing was performed on peripheral blood. The TCR originated in a young woman who had recovered from COVID-19.

CDR3 loop: CASSLAGRGENIQYF. Here is the DNA: TGCGCCAGCAGCTTGGCCGGGAGGGGAGAAAACATTCAGTACTTC. The chain is encoded by TRBV5-1 joined to TRBJ2-4; 8 bases in the middle match TRBD2. The germline V gene gives CDR1 as SGHRS and CDR2 as YFSETQ. Compared with germline, V lacks 0 bases and J lacks 5 bases; bases without a gene match: 4. The CDR3, cysteine through phenylalanine, is 15 amino acids long. Solely the CDR3 DNA is kept, with 45 bases framed from the first base.